This T cell receptor (beta chain) was captured in a study of T cells in narcolepsy. Whole-study context: Patients with NT1 or NT2 and healthy control donors were enrolled.

The assay was immunoSEQ multiplex PCR, and TCRdb's table has in-frame clones only and misses some. The sample has 30,000 to 35,000 clones, 75% to 90% seen once. Whole-study findings and limits: No autoreactive T cell clone sequences appeared in some memory CD4+ repertoires.

The CDR3 consists of 17 residues. CDR1 and CDR2 from the germline V gene are MDHEN and SYDVKM. V shed 2 bases and J shed 8 bases, with 23 bases lying between them. Concerning this clone itself: The antigen is undetermined.

The sequence was obtained from a human donor with narcolepsy. J is TRBJ2-3 and V is TRBV28, with D perhaps given as TRBD1 or TRBD2 (5 bases each). The sequencing input was CD45RA- memory CD4+ T cells from PBMCs. The CDR3 protein is CASSLGPGAGNEGTQYF. CDR3 in DNA: TGTGCCAGCAGTTTAGGCCCCGGGGCAGGGAATGAAGGTACGCAGTATTTT.